Each of the 5 T cell receptor beta chains below was sequenced from the same sample in a study of blood T cell repertoires in COVID-19. Profiled with immunoSEQ multiplex PCR; TCRdb holds only in-frame clones, not every one. The data hold around 160,000 clones, with 65% to 85% observed a single time. The specimen sequenced was peripheral blood. These receptors were taken from a man aged 60-69 years with active or convalescent COVID-19.

Comment on this clone: This CDR3 is also generated by other DNA sequences in the sample. J is TRBJ2-5 and V is TRBV7-3, with 8 bases matching TRBD1. CDR3 size: 13 residues. Germline lookup yields CDR1 SGHTA and CDR2 FQGTGA. With 5 bases clipped from V and 4 bases from J, the junction kept 3 bases outside the gene matches. In DNA form, the CDR3 reads TGTGCCAGCAGCCCAGGGGGCCCAGAGACCCAGTACTTC. It encodes CASSPGGPETQYF.

The chain couples TRBV6-1 to TRBJ2-4, with TRBD2 matching 7 bases. Per germline, CDR1 MNHNS and CDR2 SASEGT. The CDR3 extends over 16 amino acids. The V and J ends lost 2 bases and 13 bases, in that order; junction bases with no gene match: 17. The DNA for the CDR3 is TGTGCCAGCAGTGAATCTATCCTAGCGGCCACGAGGGGACAGTACTTC. It specifies CASSESILAATRGQYF.

This rearrangement joins TRBV19 to TRBJ1-2; 10 bases match TRBD1. Germline values: CDR1 LNHDA, CDR2 SQIVND (reference sequence). Losses at the gene ends were 3 bases for V and 6 bases for J; bases not matched to a gene: 1. The CDR3 sequence is 13 residues long. The DNA of the CDR3 is TGTGCCAGTAGTATCGGGACAGGGGATGGCTACACCTTC. It encodes CASSIGTGDGYTF.

J is TRBJ2-1 and V is TRBV7-3, with 10 bases matching TRBD2. The CDR3 consists of 15 residues. Germline CDR1 and CDR2: SGHTA and FQGTGA. The J segment lost 6 bases and the V segment lost 5 bases, leaving 7 bases of the junction unmatched. CDR3 loop: CASSPGLAGGNEQFF. The CDR3 DNA follows: TGTGCCAGCAGCCCAGGGTTAGCGGGAGGCAATGAGCAGTTCTTC. Looking up the rest from reference TRBV7-3 and TRBJ2-1 gives the full variable domain: GAGVSQTPSNKVTEKGKYVELRCDPISGHTALYWYRQSLGQGPEFLIYFQGTGAADDSGLPNDRFFAVRPEGSVSTLKIQRTERGDSAVYLCASSPGLAGGNEQFFGPGTRLTVL.

This chain connects TRBV15 to TRBJ1-1; D may be TRBD1 (5 bases). V lost 4 bases to trimming and J lost 0 bases, with 12 bases between them. The CDR3 is made up of 15 amino acids. CDR1 is LNHNV, CDR2 YYDKDF, per germline (reference sequence). CDR3: CATSNPGEMNTEAFF. As DNA, the CDR3 is TGTGCCACCAGCAACCCGGGGGAAATGAACACTGAAGCTTTCTTT.